This entry lists 20 T cell receptor beta chains sequenced from one sample in a study of cytomegalovirus exposure and HLA in healthy donors. The PCR used 60 Vbeta and 13 Jbeta primers. Repertoires were generated with immunoSEQ multiplex PCR, while TCRdb's copy carries only in-frame clones and drops some. The sample has about 130,000 clones, 80% seen once. The material sequenced was PBMCs. All receptors come from a male donor in good health and CMV-seronegative.

This clone was counted a single time. The junction and the germline gene differ at one end; a read error may be behind it. The chain links TRBV4-3 to TRBJ2-6; a weak D match, TRBD1 (5 bases). Germline lookup yields CDR1 LGHNA and CDR2 YSLEER. The CDR3 is made up of 16 amino acids. The CDR3 DNA sequence: TGCGCCAGCAGCCAAGACTGGCTCTCTGGGGCCAACGGCCTGACTTTC. Amino acid sequence: CASSQDWLSGANGLTF.

J is TRBJ1-5 and V is TRBV30; 8 bases map to TRBD1. The CDR3 sequence is 13 residues long. From germline, CDR1 is GTSNPN and CDR2 SVGIG (reference sequence). Trimming took 6 bases from V and 2 from J; bases not matched to a gene: 3. The CDR3 DNA reads TGTGCCTGTCAGGGGGCCGGCAATCAGCCCCAGCATTTT. It encodes CACQGAGNQPQHF. Together with reference TRBV30 and TRBJ1-5, the CDR3 gives the full variable domain: SQTIHQWPATLVQPVGSPLSLECTVEGTSNPNLYWYRQAAGRGLQLLFYSVGIGQISSEVPQNLSASRPQDRQFILSSKKLLLSDSGFYLCACQGAGNQPQHFGDGTRLSIL.

V gene TRBV30 combines with J gene TRBJ2-3; 12 bases agree with TRBD2. The junction had 3 bases not matched to a gene; V was cut back by 1 base and J by 4 bases. The CDR3 runs to 15 residues. Germline CDR1 and CDR2: GTSNPN and SVGIG (reference sequence). This CDR3 reads CAWSASGGVSDTQYF. As DNA, the CDR3 is TGTGCCTGGAGTGCTAGCGGGGGGGTTTCAGATACGCAGTATTTT.

This chain uses TRBV28 with TRBJ2-2; no reliable D call. The CDR3 extends over 13 amino acids. V lost 2 bases to trimming and J lost 5 bases, with 6 bases between them. Germline CDR1 is MDHEN and CDR2 is SYDVKM. CDR3 sequence: CASSLQVTGELFF. The CDR3 DNA is TGTGCCAGCAGTTTACAGGTTACCGGGGAGCTGTTTTTT.

Concerning this clone itself: The same CDR3 also results from other DNA sequences found in this sample. The genes are TRBV19 and TRBJ1-2, with D perhaps matching TRBD1 (6 bases). The germline gives CDR1 LNHDA, CDR2 SQIVND (reference sequence). This CDR3 has 14 residues. V lost 1 base, J lost 0 bases, and 6 bases lay in between. The CDR3: CASSIGTANYGYTF. In DNA, the CDR3 is TGTGCCAGTAGTATAGGGACAGCTAACTATGGCTACACCTTC.

As for this clone: One end of the junction fails to match germline, which may point to a read error. CDR3 amino acids: CASSLDRGYNSPLHF. As DNA, the CDR3 is TGCGCCAGCAGTTTGGACAGGGGCTATAATTCACCCCTCCACTTT. The V call is TRBV5-1, the J call TRBJ1-6; 9 nucleotides match TRBD1. The CDR3 runs to 15 residues. Germline CDR1 and CDR2: SGHRS and YFSETQ.

This chain links TRBV9 with TRBJ1-1; the match to TRBD1 covers 7 bases. Per the germline V gene, CDR1 is SGDLS and CDR2 is YYNGEE. V shed 0 bases, J shed 3 bases, and the junction held 5 bases outside the gene matches. The CDR3 spans 15 residues. The CDR3 nucleotides are TGTGCCAGCAGCGTAGAAACAGGGGCATACACTGAAGCTTTCTTT. It specifies CASSVETGAYTEAFF.

This clone was found once. This rearrangement joins TRBV29-1 to TRBJ2-1; 8 bases are shared with TRBD2. The ends lost 8 bases at V and 5 bases at J; junction bases unmatched: 5. CDR1 and CDR2 (germline): SQVTM, ANQGSEA. CDR3 size: 12 residues. The CDR3 reads CSPRLANNEQFF. Written as DNA, the CDR3 is TGCAGCCCCAGACTAGCGAACAATGAGCAGTTCTTC.

CDR3 nucleotide sequence: TGTGCCAGCAGCTTAGGGCGGGGAGCGGGGGGTCTCTACGAGCAGTACTTC. Its translation: CASSLGRGAGGLYEQYF. This rearrangement joins TRBV11-2 to TRBJ2-7, with 9 bases aligning to TRBD2. From germline, CDR1 is SGHAT and CDR2 FQNNGV. J was trimmed by 3 bases and V by 1 base; bases with no gene match: 10. This CDR3 contains 17 residues.

CDR3 nucleotides: TGTGCCAGCAGCCAAGGGCCACTAGCGGGAGGGCTGTTGAGTGACAATGAGCAGTTCTTC. This gives the protein CASSQGPLAGGLLSDNEQFF. The chain uses TRBV4-2 and TRBJ2-1, with 13 positions matching TRBD2. Germline V gene lookup returns CDR1 LGHNA and CDR2 YNFKEQ. Unmatched junction bases numbered 14, after V lost 1 base and J lost 5 bases. The CDR3 runs to 20 residues.

This chain connects TRBV7-9 to TRBJ2-7; TRBD1 agrees at 7 bases. Trimming removed 5 bases from V and 2 bases from J; junction bases left unmatched: 9. There are 15 residues in the CDR3. Germline-derived CDR1 and CDR2 are SEHNR and FQNEAQ (reference sequence). CDR3: CASSIRTGPPYEQYF. The CDR3 nucleotides are TGTGCCAGCAGCATCAGGACAGGACCTCCCTACGAGCAGTACTTC.

This clone was counted only a few times. The chain has TRBV7-9 and TRBJ1-1, with TRBD1 as a possible D gene (5 bases). Trimming cost V 2 bases and J 1 base, with 5 bases left between them. Germline CDR1 SEHNR, CDR2 FQNEAQ (reference sequence). The CDR3 covers 13 residues. DNA of the CDR3: TGTGCCAGCAGCTTACAGGGGAACACTGAAGCTTTCTTT. Translated, it gives CASSLQGNTEAFF.

V and J are TRBV5-1 and TRBJ1-5, with D perhaps matching TRBD1 (5 bases). There are 12 residues in the CDR3. Germline loops: CDR1 SGHRS, CDR2 YFSETQ. The V gene lost 8 bases and the J gene lost 6 bases, with 12 bases spanning the gap. CDR3 sequence: CARPGRGQPQHF. CDR3 DNA: TGCGCCAGACCAGGGAGGGGTCAGCCCCAGCATTTT.

The J gene is TRBJ2-1, the V gene TRBV28, with D possibly being TRBD2 (5 bases). This CDR3 is 15 amino acids long. Deletions cut 1 base from V and 4 bases from J, with 11 bases between. Germline-derived CDR1 and CDR2 are MDHEN and SYDVKM. CDR3 sequence: CASSLLGGLYNEQFF. CDR3 bases: TGTGCCAGCAGTTTATTAGGCGGGCTATACAATGAGCAGTTCTTC.

This clone occurred a few times. A read error may account for a junction end that differs from germline. The genes are TRBV15 and TRBJ2-6, with 10 nucleotides matching TRBD1. The CDR3 loop spans 18 amino acids. CDR1 and CDR2 from the germline V gene are LNHNV and YYDKDF (reference sequence). DNA of the CDR3: TGTGCCACCAGCAGGACAGGGGGCGGAATCTCTGGGGCCAACGGCCTGACTTTC. This codes for CATSRTGGGISGANGLTF.

V gene TRBV6-6 combines with J gene TRBJ2-6; D uncertain. The germline CDR1 and CDR2 sequences are MNHNY and SVGAGI (reference sequence). V lost 2 bases and J lost 2, with 4 bases in between. The CDR3 is 14 amino acids. CDR3 residues: CASSYTTGANVLTF. The CDR3 coding sequence is TGTGCCAGCAGTTACACTACTGGGGCCAACGTCCTGACTTTC.

This chain uses TRBV19 with TRBJ1-5, with D unresolved. This CDR3 region has 16 residues. V lost 3 bases and J lost 3, with 15 bases in between. CDR1 and CDR2 from the germline V gene are LNHDA and SQIVND (reference sequence). This CDR3 is CASSISFTVFNQPQHF. DNA of the CDR3: TGTGCCAGTAGTATTAGTTTCACAGTCTTCAATCAGCCCCAGCATTTT.

The rearrangement links TRBV7-2 to TRBJ2-7; 10 bases line up with TRBD2. This CDR3 contains 14 residues. Unmatched junction bases numbered 6, after V lost 6 bases and J lost 4 bases. Germline V gene data show CDR1 as SGHTA and CDR2 as FQGNSA. CDR3 coding DNA: TGTGCCAGCAGTTCACTAGCGGGGAATTACGAGCAGTACTTC. Its protein is CASSSLAGNYEQYF. Together with reference TRBV7-2 and TRBJ2-7, the CDR3 gives the full variable domain: GAGVSQSPSNKVTEKGKDVELRCDPISGHTALYWYRQSLGQGLEFLIYFQGNSAPDKSGLPSDRFSAERTGGSVSTLTIQRTQQEDSAVYLCASSSLAGNYEQYFGPGTRLTVT.

The chain uses TRBV4-3 and TRBJ2-7; 11 bases agree with TRBD1. CDR3 length equals 14 residues. Germline V lookup: CDR1 LGHNA, CDR2 YSLEER. The V gene end was trimmed by 4 bases and the J gene end by 2 bases; junction bases not matched to a gene: 1. The CDR3, as DNA: TGCGCCAGCAGCCGGGACAGGGGGACCTACGAGCAGTACTTC. Protein sequence: CASSRDRGTYEQYF.

The genes are TRBV5-1 and TRBJ2-7, with D perhaps TRBD2 (5 bases). In germline, CDR1 is SGHRS, CDR2 YFSETQ. V shed 0 bases and J shed 1 base, with 14 bases lying between them. The CDR3 contains 16 residues. CDR3 amino acids: CASSLAEEAASYEQYF. In DNA, the CDR3 is TGCGCCAGCAGCTTGGCCGAGGAGGCAGCTTCCTACGAGCAGTACTTC.